The 21 T cell receptor beta chains listed next were all sequenced from one sample in a study of post-analysis software for immune sequencing data. cDNA libraries for TCR beta contained unique molecular identifiers. TCRdb reprocessed the PCR reads with MiXCR, giving one entry per CDR3 protein. Here the sample spans 700,000 to 800,000 distinct CDR3 sequences, about 32% being singletons. These receptors' antigens are unknown. Overall study results and limits: Patients showed TRBV5-6, TRBV5-1 and TRBV20-1 among a handful of TRBV segments more frequent than in controls.

Sequenced material: blood. The source is a girl aged 10-17 years with multiple sclerosis.

This clonotype was counted only a few times. This sequence joins TRBV15 and TRBJ2-7; perhaps TRBD1 as D (5 bases). The CDR3 has 14 amino acids. In germline, CDR1 is LNHNV, CDR2 YYDKDF (reference sequence). V was cut by 5 bases and J by 5 bases, with 16 bases left in between. The CDR3 sequence: CATSPQGALDEQYF. The DNA for the CDR3 is TGTGCCACCAGCCCCCAAGGGGCGCTTGACGAGCAGTACTTC.

This clonotype was found a few times. The J gene is TRBJ2-3, the V gene TRBV20-1; D uncertain. There are 13 residues in the CDR3. Germline CDR1 reads DFQATT; CDR2 reads SNEGSKA (reference sequence). V was cut by 3 bases and J by 2 bases, with 9 bases left in between. The CDR3 DNA follows: TGCAGTGCTAGGAAAGCGTACACAGATACGCAGTATTTT. Protein: CSARKAYTDTQYF.

As to this clonotype: The junction shows a germline mismatch at one end, possibly a read error. The rearrangement links TRBV2 to TRBJ2-3; D is possibly TRBD2 (5 bases). This CDR3 is 15 amino acids long. Germline lookup yields CDR1 SNHLY and CDR2 FYNNEI. Written as DNA, the CDR3 is TGTGCCAACAGTTCGACGGGGTTTGGACCGGATACGCAGTATTTT. Its protein is CANSSTGFGPDTQYF.

The chain combines TRBV6-5 with TRBJ2-7; 15 bases match TRBD2. The J call is in doubt because the DNA end fits TRBJ2-5 better. Germline values: CDR1 MNHEY, CDR2 SVGAGI. The CDR3 is 20 residues long. As DNA, the CDR3 is TGTGCCAGCAGTTACTCGTCCGGACTAGCGGGAGGGTGGTCTGCAGAGACCCAGTACTTC. Protein: CASSYSSGLAGGWSAETQYF.

This clonotype was detected many times. The chain uses TRBV10-3 and TRBJ2-5; D unclear. Germline V lookup: CDR1 ENHRY, CDR2 SYGVKD. The V and J ends lost 0 bases and 2 bases respectively, with 4 bases between them. This CDR3 comprises 13 residues. Here the CDR3 DNA reads TGTGCCATCAGTGAGTCGCGGCAAGAGACCCAGTACTTC. Translation gives CAISESRQETQYF.

The V call is TRBV7-2, the J call TRBJ1-2; 10 nucleotides align to TRBD1. Germline V gene lookup returns CDR1 SGHTA and CDR2 FQGNSA. This CDR3 contains 17 residues. Trimming removed 3 bases from V and 3 bases from J; junction bases left unmatched: 10. This CDR3 is CASSLVSGTGDYYGYTF. For the CDR3, the DNA is TGTGCCAGCAGCTTGGTTTCGGGGACAGGGGATTACTATGGCTACACCTTC.

The J gene is TRBJ2-1, the V gene TRBV12-3 or TRBV12-4; TRBD2 matches 13 bases. The length of the CDR3 is 14 residues. The J segment lost 7 bases and the V segment lost 5 bases, leaving 2 bases of the junction unmatched. The CDR3 DNA follows: TGTGCCAGCAGTCTGACTAGCGGGAGGAATGAGCAGTTCTTC. It specifies CASSLTSGRNEQFF.

J is TRBJ2-7 and V is TRBV5-1; D tentatively reads TRBD1 or TRBD2 (5 bases each). Germline CDR1 SGHRS, CDR2 YFSETQ. The V end lost 6 bases, the J end lost 0 bases, and 13 bases lay between the germline ends. This CDR3 contains 14 residues. In DNA, the CDR3 is TGCGCCAGCAATCCGAGGGGAGACTCCTACGAGCAGTACTTC. It translates to CASNPRGDSYEQYF.

The chain links TRBV15 to TRBJ1-4, with TRBD1 as a possible D gene (5 bases). Deletions cut 0 bases from V and 5 bases from J, with 13 bases between. CDR3 length equals 16 residues. The V gene's germline CDR1 is LNHNV and CDR2 YYDKDF (reference sequence). The CDR3 here is CATSRDRGQQNEKLFF. The CDR3 bases are TGTGCCACCAGCAGAGATAGAGGACAACAAAATGAAAAACTGTTTTTT.

This clonotype occurred a few times. This chain connects TRBV18 to TRBJ1-1, with 9 bases aligning to TRBD1. This CDR3 region has 14 residues. V lost 6 bases and J lost 4; bases outside the gene matches: 6. Looked up from germline, CDR1 is KGHSH and CDR2 is LQKENI. CDR3 region: CASSLQDRGTEAFF. The DNA for the CDR3 is TGTGCCAGCTCGCTCCAGGACAGGGGCACTGAAGCTTTCTTT.

In its sample, this clonotype was seen many times. The chain uses TRBV29-1 and TRBJ2-3, with TRBD1 as a possible D gene (6 bases). In germline, CDR1 is SQVTM, CDR2 ANQGSEA. V was cut by 5 bases and J by 4 bases, with 10 bases left in between. There are 12 residues in the CDR3. This chain's CDR3 is CSVPRGSDTQYF. CDR3 DNA sequence: TGCAGCGTTCCCAGGGGTTCAGATACGCAGTATTTT.

CDR3 DNA sequence: TGTGCCAGCAGCGTAGGGGTCCGGGGGGGCCAAGAGACCCAGTACTTC. Its translation is CASSVGVRGGQETQYF. This chain joins TRBV11-2 and TRBJ2-5, with 8 bases fitting TRBD2. Germline assignment: CDR1 SGHAT and CDR2 FQNNGV. CDR3 length: 16 amino acids. The V segment lost 5 bases and the J segment 1 base; nucleotides outside the gene matches: 9.

About this clonotype itself: The junction departs from the called germline gene at one end, perhaps through a read error. This sequence joins TRBV12-3 or TRBV12-4 and TRBJ2-3, with D perhaps matching TRBD1 (5 bases). The CDR3 is 14 amino acids. The CDR3 reads CACSRTTGWDTQYF. Here the CDR3 DNA reads TGTGCCTGCAGTCGGACAACCGGGTGGGATACGCAGTATTTT.

The V and J genes are TRBV9 and TRBJ2-1; 9 nucleotides line up with TRBD2. CDR1 and CDR2 from the germline V gene are SGDLS and YYNGEE. V dropped 3 bases and J dropped 1; count of bases not matched to a gene: 2. The CDR3 has 15 amino acids. CDR3 in DNA: TGTGCCAGCAGCGAGACTAGCGGTTCCTACAATGAGCAGTTCTTC. Its translation is CASSETSGSYNEQFF.

This clonotype was seen more than once but under ten times. The rearrangement uses TRBV21-1 and TRBJ2-7; the D call TRBD1 from the table was never checked on the DNA. TRBV21-1 is a known pseudogene. The CDR3 spans 16 residues. The CDR3 bases are TGTGCCAGCAGCCCCCGGGTGGGGGGGATCCTCTACGAGCAGTACTTC. The encoded protein is CASSPRVGGILYEQYF.

Points on this clonotype: This is likely a read error, given that the CDR3 carries no conserved phenylalanine or tryptophan at its end. This rearrangement joins TRBV15 to TRBJ2-3, with D unresolved. V gave up 2 bases and J gave up 6 bases, with 15 bases separating them. The germline V gene encodes CDR1 LNHNV and CDR2 YYDKDF (reference sequence). The CDR3 has 15 residues. Written as DNA, the CDR3 is TGTGCCACCAGCAGACCAGGCTGGTTGTCGGATACGCAGTATGTT. Its protein is CATSRPGWLSDTQYV.

This clonotype has more than one count but fewer than ten. The chain carries TRBV3-1 and TRBJ2-1; no clear D. Trimming stripped 2 bases from V and 5 bases from J, with 7 bases between. There are 13 residues in the CDR3. In germline, CDR1 is LGHDT, CDR2 YNNKEL (reference sequence). The CDR3 nucleotides read TGTGCCAGCAGCCAAAAGGCTAACAATGAGCAGTTCTTC. Its translation: CASSQKANNEQFF.

The chain has TRBV2 and TRBJ2-1; weak D call: TRBD2 (7 bases). The CDR3 length is 13 residues. In germline, CDR1 is SNHLY, CDR2 FYNNEI. V was shortened by 6 bases and J by 6 bases, with 12 bases between the two germline ends. CDR3 sequence reads: CASSMGGGNEQFF. The CDR3 DNA follows: TGTGCCAGCAGCATGGGAGGGGGCAATGAGCAGTTCTTC.

The chain carries TRBV7-8 and TRBJ1-2, with TRBD1 identical over 10 bases. J gave up 8 bases and V 5 bases, and 14 bases lay outside the gene matches. CDR3 size: 16 residues. Per the germline V gene, CDR1 is SGHVS and CDR2 is FQNEAQ. The CDR3 bases are TGTGCCAGCAGCCCGCCCGGGACAGGGGCCCTAGACGGCTACACCTTC. Amino acids: CASSPPGTGALDGYTF.

The J gene is TRBJ2-7, the V gene TRBV24-1; the D gene is possibly TRBD1 (6 bases). The germline V gene has CDR1 KGHDR and CDR2 SFDVKD. CDR3 length equals 15 residues. The V end lost 4 bases, the J end lost 5 bases, and 17 bases lay between the germline ends. This CDR3 reads CATSEGASGLNEQYF. In DNA form, the CDR3 reads TGTGCCACCAGTGAGGGGGCTAGTGGTCTAAACGAGCAGTACTTC.

This clonotype has only one observation. The chain links TRBV29-1 to TRBJ1-4; D is unclear. The CDR3 spans 11 residues. Trimming took off 3 bases at V and 8 bases at J, with 7 bases between the two ends. The germline V gene encodes CDR1 SQVTM and CDR2 ANQGSEA. CDR3 loop: CSVERAEKLFF. The CDR3 DNA is TGCAGCGTTGAGAGAGCGGAAAAACTGTTTTTT.